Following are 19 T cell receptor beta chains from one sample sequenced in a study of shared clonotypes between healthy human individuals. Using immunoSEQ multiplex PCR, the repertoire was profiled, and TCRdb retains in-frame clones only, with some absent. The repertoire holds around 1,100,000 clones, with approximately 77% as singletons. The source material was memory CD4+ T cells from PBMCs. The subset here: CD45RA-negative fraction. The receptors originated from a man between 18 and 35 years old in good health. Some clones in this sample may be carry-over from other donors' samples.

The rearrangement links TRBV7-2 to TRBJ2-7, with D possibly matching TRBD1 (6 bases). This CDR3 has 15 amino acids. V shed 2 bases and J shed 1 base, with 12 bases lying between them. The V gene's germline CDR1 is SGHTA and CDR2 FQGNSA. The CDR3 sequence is CASSLTGWGSYEQYF. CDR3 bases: TGTGCCAGCAGCTTAACAGGGTGGGGTTCCTACGAGCAGTACTTC.

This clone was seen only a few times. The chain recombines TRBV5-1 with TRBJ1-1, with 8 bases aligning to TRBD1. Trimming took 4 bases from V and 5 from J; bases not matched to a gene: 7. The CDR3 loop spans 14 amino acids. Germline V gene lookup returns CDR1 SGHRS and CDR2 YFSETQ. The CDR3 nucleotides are TGCGCCAGCAGCCTGACAGGGGATGGTACTGAAGCTTTCTTT. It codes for CASSLTGDGTEAFF.

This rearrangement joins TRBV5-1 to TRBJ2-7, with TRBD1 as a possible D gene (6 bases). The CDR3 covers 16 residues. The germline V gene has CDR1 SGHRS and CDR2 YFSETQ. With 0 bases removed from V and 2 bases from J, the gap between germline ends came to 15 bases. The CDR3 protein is CASSLEGRTVTYEQYF. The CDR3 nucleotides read TGCGCCAGCAGCTTGGAGGGTCGGACAGTGACCTACGAGCAGTACTTC.

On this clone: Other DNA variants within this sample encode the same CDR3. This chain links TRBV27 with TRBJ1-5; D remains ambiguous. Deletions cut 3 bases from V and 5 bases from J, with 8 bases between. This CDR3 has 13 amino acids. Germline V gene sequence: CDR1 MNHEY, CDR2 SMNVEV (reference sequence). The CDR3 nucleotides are TGTGCCAGCAGTTTTGGGAGAGATCAGCCCCAGCATTTT. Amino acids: CASSFGRDQPQHF.

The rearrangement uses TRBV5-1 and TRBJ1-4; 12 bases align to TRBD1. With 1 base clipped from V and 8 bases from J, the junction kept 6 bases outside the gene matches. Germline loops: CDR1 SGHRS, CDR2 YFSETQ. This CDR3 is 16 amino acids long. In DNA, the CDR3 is TGCGCCAGCAGCTTGACCGGGACAGGGGGCGGGGAAAAACTGTTTTTT. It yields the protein CASSLTGTGGGEKLFF.

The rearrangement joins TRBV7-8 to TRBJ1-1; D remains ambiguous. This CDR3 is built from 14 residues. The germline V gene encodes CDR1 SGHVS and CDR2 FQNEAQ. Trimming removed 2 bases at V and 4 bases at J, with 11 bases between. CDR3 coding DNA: TGTGCCAGCAGCTTATGGAGGAGAAGCACTGAAGCTTTCTTT. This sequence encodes CASSLWRRSTEAFF.

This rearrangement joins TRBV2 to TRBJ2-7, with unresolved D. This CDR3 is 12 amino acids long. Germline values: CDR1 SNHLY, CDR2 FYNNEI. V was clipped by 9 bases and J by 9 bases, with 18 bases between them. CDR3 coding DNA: TGTGCCAGTTCTATGGGCAGGCCGGGGCAGTACTTC. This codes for CASSMGRPGQYF.

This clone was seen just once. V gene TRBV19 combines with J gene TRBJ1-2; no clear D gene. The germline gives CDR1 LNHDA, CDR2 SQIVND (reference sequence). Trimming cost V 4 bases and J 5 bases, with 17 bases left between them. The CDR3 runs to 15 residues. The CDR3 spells CASSTEPRLGYGYTF. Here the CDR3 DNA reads TGTGCCAGTAGTACAGAGCCCAGGCTAGGGTATGGCTACACCTTC.

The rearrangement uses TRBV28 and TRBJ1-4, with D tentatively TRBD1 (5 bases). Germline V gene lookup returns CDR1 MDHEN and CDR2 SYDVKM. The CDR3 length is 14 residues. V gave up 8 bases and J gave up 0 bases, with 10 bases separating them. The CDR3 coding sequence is TGTGCCAGCGGTTGGACATCAACTAATGAAAAACTGTTTTTT. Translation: CASGWTSTNEKLFF.

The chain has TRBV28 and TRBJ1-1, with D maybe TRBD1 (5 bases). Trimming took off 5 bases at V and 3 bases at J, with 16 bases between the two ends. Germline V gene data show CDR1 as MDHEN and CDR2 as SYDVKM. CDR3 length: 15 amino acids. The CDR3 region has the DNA TGTGCCAGCAGTCCCTGGGACCAACGGGACACTGAAGCTTTCTTT. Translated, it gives CASSPWDQRDTEAFF. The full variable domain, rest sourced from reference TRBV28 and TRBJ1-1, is DVKVTQSSRYLVKRTGEKVFLECVQDMDHENMFWYRQDPGLGLRLIYFSYDVKMKEKGDIPEGYSVSREKKERFSLILESASTNQTSMYLCASSPWDQRDTEAFFGQGTRLTVV.

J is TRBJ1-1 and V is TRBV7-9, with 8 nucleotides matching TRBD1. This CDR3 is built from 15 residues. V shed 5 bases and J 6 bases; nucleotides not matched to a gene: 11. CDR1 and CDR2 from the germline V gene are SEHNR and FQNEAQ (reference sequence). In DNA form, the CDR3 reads TGTGCCAGCAGCCTTAACGGACAGGGAGTAGCTGAAGCTTTCTTT. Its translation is CASSLNGQGVAEAFF.

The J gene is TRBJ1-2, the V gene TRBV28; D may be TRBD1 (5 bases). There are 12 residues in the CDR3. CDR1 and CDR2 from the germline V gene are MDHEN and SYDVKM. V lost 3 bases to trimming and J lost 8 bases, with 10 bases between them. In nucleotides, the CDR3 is TGTGCCAGCAGTTTTAGGGGAATGGGCTACACCTTC. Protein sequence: CASSFRGMGYTF.

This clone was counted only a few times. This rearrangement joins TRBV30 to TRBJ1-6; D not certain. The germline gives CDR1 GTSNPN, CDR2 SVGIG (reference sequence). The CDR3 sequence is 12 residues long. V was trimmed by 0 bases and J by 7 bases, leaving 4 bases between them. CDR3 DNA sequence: TGTGCCTGGAGTGTACGGAATTCACCCCTCCACTTT. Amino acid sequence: CAWSVRNSPLHF.

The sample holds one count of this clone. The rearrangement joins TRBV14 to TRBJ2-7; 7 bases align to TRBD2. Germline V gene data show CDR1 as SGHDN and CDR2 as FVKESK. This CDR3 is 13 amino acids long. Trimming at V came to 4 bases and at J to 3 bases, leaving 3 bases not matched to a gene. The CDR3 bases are TGTGCCAGCAGCCCGGGACTACTCTACGAGCAGTACTTC. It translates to CASSPGLLYEQYF.

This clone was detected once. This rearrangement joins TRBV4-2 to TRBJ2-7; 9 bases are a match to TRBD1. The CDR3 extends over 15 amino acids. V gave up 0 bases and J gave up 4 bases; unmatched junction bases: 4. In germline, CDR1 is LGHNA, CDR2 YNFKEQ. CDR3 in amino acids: CASSQELQGAYEQYF. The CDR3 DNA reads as TGTGCCAGCAGCCAAGAGTTACAGGGGGCGTACGAGCAGTACTTC.

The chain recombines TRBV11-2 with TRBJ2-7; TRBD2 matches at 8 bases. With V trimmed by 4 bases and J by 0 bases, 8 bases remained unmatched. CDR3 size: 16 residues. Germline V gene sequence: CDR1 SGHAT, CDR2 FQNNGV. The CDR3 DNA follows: TGTGCCAGCAGCTCCCTAAGCGGGAGAAGCTCCTACGAGCAGTACTTC. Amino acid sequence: CASSSLSGRSSYEQYF.

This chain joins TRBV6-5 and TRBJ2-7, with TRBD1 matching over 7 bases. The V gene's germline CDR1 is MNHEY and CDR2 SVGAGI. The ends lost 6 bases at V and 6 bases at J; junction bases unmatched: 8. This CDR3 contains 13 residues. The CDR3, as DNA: TGTGCCAGCAGAAAACAGGGGAAGGGCGAGCAGTACTTC. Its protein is CASRKQGKGEQYF.

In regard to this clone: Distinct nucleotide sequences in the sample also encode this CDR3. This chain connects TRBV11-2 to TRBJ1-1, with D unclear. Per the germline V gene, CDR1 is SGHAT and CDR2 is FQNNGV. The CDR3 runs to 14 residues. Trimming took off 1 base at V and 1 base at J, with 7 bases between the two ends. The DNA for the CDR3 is TGTGCCAGCAGCTTAGGGCGGAAGAACACTGAAGCTTTCTTT. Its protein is CASSLGRKNTEAFF.

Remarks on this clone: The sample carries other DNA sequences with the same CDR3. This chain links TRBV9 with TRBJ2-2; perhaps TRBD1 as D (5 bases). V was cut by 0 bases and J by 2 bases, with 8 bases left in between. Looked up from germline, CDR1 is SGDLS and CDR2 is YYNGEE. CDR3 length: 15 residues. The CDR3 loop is CASSVGTPNTGELFF. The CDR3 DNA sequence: TGTGCCAGCAGCGTAGGGACACCTAACACCGGGGAGCTGTTTTTT.